The following is a T cell receptor (beta chain) sequence with its context. What it recognizes is unknown. The PCR contained 60 Vbeta and 13 Jbeta primers. The data were produced by immunoSEQ multiplex PCR, yet TCRdb's version contains in-frame clones alone and is incomplete. The sample includes about 230,000 clones, around 78% of them seen just once. These data belong to a study of cytomegalovirus exposure and HLA in healthy donors. The CDR3 runs 14 residues. Germline V gene data show CDR1 as SEHNR and CDR2 as FQNEAQ (reference sequence). Trimming removed 5 bases at V and 2 bases at J, with 11 bases between. General study findings and limits: By HLA locus, TCR association rates varied in a later analysis, with DRB1 showing the most and HLA-C the fewest. There were several of the most significant clusters that appeared linked to common viral pathogens in a later analysis.

This sequence was found in a boy aged 10-17 years in good health and CMV-seronegative. V and J are TRBV7-9 and TRBJ2-3, with D hard to call. Sequenced: PBMCs. CDR3 coding DNA: TGTGCCAGCAGCGCGATACTTACCACAGATACGCAGTATTTT. This gives the protein CASSAILTTDTQYF.